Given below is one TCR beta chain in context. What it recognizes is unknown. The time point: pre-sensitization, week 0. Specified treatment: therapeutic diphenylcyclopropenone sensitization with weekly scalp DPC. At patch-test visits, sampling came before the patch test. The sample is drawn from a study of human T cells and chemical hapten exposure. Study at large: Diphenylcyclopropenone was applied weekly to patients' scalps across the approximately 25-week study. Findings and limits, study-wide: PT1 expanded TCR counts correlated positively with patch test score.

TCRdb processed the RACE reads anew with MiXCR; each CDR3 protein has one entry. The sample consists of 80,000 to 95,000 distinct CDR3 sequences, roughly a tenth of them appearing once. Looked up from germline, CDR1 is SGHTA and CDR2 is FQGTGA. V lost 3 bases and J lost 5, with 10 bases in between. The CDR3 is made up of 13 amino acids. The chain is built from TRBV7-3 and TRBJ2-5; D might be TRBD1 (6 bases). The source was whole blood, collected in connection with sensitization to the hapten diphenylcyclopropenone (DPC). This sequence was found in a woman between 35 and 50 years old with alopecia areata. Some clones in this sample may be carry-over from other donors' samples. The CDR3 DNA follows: TGTGCCAGCAGCTTCAAGGGGGAGGAGACCCAGTACTTC. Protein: CASSFKGEETQYF.